This is a list of T cell receptor beta chains from one sample in a study of beta chain features in type 1 diabetes. TCRdb keeps only in-frame clones here, not all; method: immunoSEQ multiplex PCR. This table holds 350,000 or so clones, around a fifth found once. The sample consisted of naive CD4+ T cells from blood. The receptors derive from a woman aged 18-35 years in good health. Both conserved end residues are part of each CDR3. A D gene is named only where the DNA matches it firmly. Clone sizes are given selectively: once, few, many, or a class where the clone is expanded.

v_call: TRBV20-1; clone_size: few; j_call: TRBJ2-1; d_call: TRBD2; cdr3_nt: TGCAGTGTGGCTAGCGGGAGTCAGTTCTTC; cdr3_aa: CSVASGSQFF
v_call: TRBV4-1; clone_size: few; j_call: TRBJ2-5; d_call: NA; cdr3_nt: TGCGCCAGCAGCCAAGGACAGGTCCTTCAAAGGGAGACCCAGTACTTC; cdr3_aa: CASSQGQVLQRETQYF
v_call: TRBV27; clone_size: NA; j_call: TRBJ2-5; d_call: TRBD2; cdr3_nt: TGTGCCAGCAGTTTACGACCCCAGGGCGGGAGAGAGACCCAGTACTTC; cdr3_aa: CASSLRPQGGRETQYF
v_call: TRBV9; clone_size: few; j_call: TRBJ2-3; d_call: TRBD2; cdr3_nt: TGTGCCAGCAGCGTAGTAGGACTAGCGGGGGATACGCAGTATTTT; cdr3_aa: CASSVVGLAGDTQYF
v_call: TRBV28; clone_size: few; j_call: TRBJ1-1; d_call: NA; cdr3_nt: TGTGCCAGCAGGCCTCGGGGGGGAAAGAACACTGAAGCTTTCTTT; cdr3_aa: CASRPRGGKNTEAFF
v_call: TRBV7-2; clone_size: NA; j_call: TRBJ1-1; d_call: TRBD1; cdr3_nt: TGTGCCAGCAGCTTATGGGGCACAGGGGGGGGTACTGAAGCTTTCTTT; cdr3_aa: CASSLWGTGGGTEAFF
v_call: TRBV20-1; clone_size: few; j_call: TRBJ2-3; d_call: NA; cdr3_nt: TGCAGTGCTACCCTCGGTGATACGCAGTATTTT; cdr3_aa: CSATLGDTQYF
v_call: TRBV4-3; clone_size: NA; j_call: TRBJ1-1; d_call: NA; cdr3_nt: TGCGCCAGCAGCCTCAGGGTCGAGAACACTGAAGCTTTCTTT; cdr3_aa: CASSLRVENTEAFF
v_call: TRBV7-8; clone_size: NA; j_call: TRBJ2-1; d_call: TRBD2; cdr3_nt: TGTGCCAGCAGCTTAATAGCGGGAGGGTCCTACAATGAGCAGTTCTTC; cdr3_aa: CASSLIAGGSYNEQFF
v_call: TRBV19; clone_size: NA; j_call: TRBJ2-5; d_call: NA; cdr3_nt: TGTGCCAGTAGACGGAGTGTTGGGGAGACCCAGTACTTC; cdr3_aa: CASRRSVGETQYF
v_call: TRBV10-3; clone_size: NA; j_call: TRBJ2-5; d_call: NA; cdr3_nt: TGTGCCATCAGTGGACTAATCCGGGGGACTGGGACCCAGTACTTC; cdr3_aa: CAISGLIRGTGTQYF
v_call: TRBV29-1; clone_size: NA; j_call: TRBJ2-5; d_call: TRBD1; cdr3_nt: TGCAGCGTGGGACAGAAGGGTATGAGTGAGACCCAGTACTTC; cdr3_aa: CSVGQKGMSETQYF
v_call: TRBV9; clone_size: NA; j_call: TRBJ1-3; d_call: NA; cdr3_nt: TGTGCCAGCAGCCAGGGGAGGGCGACTGGAAACACCATATATTTT; cdr3_aa: CASSQGRATGNTIYF
v_call: TRBV7-2; clone_size: NA; j_call: TRBJ2-6; d_call: NA; cdr3_nt: TGTGCCAGCAGCCAGAGGGGGGGCTCTGGGGCCAACGTCCTGACTTTC; cdr3_aa: CASSQRGGSGANVLTF
v_call: TRBV29-1; clone_size: few; j_call: TRBJ1-1; d_call: NA; cdr3_nt: TGCAGCGTTGAAGAAATGTCCGGGACAGAAGCTTTCTTT; cdr3_aa: CSVEEMSGTEAFF
v_call: TRBV5-1; clone_size: few; j_call: TRBJ2-3; d_call: NA; cdr3_nt: TGCGCCAGCAGCTTACAGGAGTTCACAGATACGCAGTATTTT; cdr3_aa: CASSLQEFTDTQYF
v_call: TRBV30; clone_size: few; j_call: TRBJ1-5; d_call: NA; cdr3_nt: TGTGCCTGGAGGGAAACAGGGAGCAATCAGCCCCAGCATTTT; cdr3_aa: CAWRETGSNQPQHF
v_call: TRBV4-1; clone_size: NA; j_call: TRBJ2-4; d_call: NA; cdr3_nt: TGCGCCAGCAGCTTTCCTCCAGGGGGACTTGGCAAAAACATTCAGTACTTC; cdr3_aa: CASSFPPGGLGKNIQYF
v_call: TRBV25-1; clone_size: few; j_call: TRBJ2-7; d_call: TRBD1; cdr3_nt: TGTGCCAGCAGAGGTGCCGGGACAGAAACCTACGAGCAGTACTTC; cdr3_aa: CASRGAGTETYEQYF
v_call: TRBV5-1; clone_size: NA; j_call: TRBJ1-4; d_call: TRBD1; cdr3_nt: TGCGCCAGCAGCCATGACAGGGGGGAACTGTTTTTT; cdr3_aa: CASSHDRGELFF
v_call: TRBV9; clone_size: NA; j_call: TRBJ2-3; d_call: TRBD1; cdr3_nt: TGTGCCAGCAGCTTCGGGACAGTCGATACGCAGTATTTT; cdr3_aa: CASSFGTVDTQYF
v_call: TRBV10-3; clone_size: few; j_call: TRBJ1-1; d_call: TRBD1; cdr3_nt: TGTGCCATCAGTGAGTCCGTTGGGGCAGGGGGCACCACTGAAGCTTTCTTT; cdr3_aa: CAISESVGAGGTTEAFF
v_call: TRBV7-6; clone_size: NA; j_call: TRBJ2-3; d_call: TRBD1; cdr3_nt: TGTGCCAGCAGCTTAGGGACAGGGGACGATACGCAGTATTTT; cdr3_aa: CASSLGTGDDTQYF
v_call: TRBV4-2; clone_size: NA; j_call: TRBJ2-4; d_call: NA; cdr3_nt: TGTGCCAGCAGCCAAGACGACAGACACATTCAGTACTTC; cdr3_aa: CASSQDDRHIQYF
v_call: TRBV30; clone_size: NA; j_call: TRBJ1-5; d_call: TRBD1; cdr3_nt: TGTGCCTGGAGTTCGTCCGGGACAGGGGCCCAGCATTTT; cdr3_aa: CAWSSSGTGAQHF
v_call: TRBV30; clone_size: NA; j_call: TRBJ1-4; d_call: TRBD1; cdr3_nt: TGTGCCTCAGCCCCGGACAGGGTTGCTAATGAAAAACTGTTTTTT; cdr3_aa: CASAPDRVANEKLFF
v_call: TRBV6-6; clone_size: NA; j_call: TRBJ2-7; d_call: NA; cdr3_nt: TGTGCCAGCAGTTACTCGACAGGCATCTACGAGCAGTACTTC; cdr3_aa: CASSYSTGIYEQYF
v_call: TRBV5-1; clone_size: NA; j_call: TRBJ1-1; d_call: NA; cdr3_nt: TGCGCCAGCAGCTTGACGGTGAACACTGAAGCTTTCTTT; cdr3_aa: CASSLTVNTEAFF
v_call: TRBV19; clone_size: NA; j_call: TRBJ1-5; d_call: TRBD1; cdr3_nt: TGTGCCTCCTATGGGGGACAGGGGGCTGCTAGCAATCAGCCCCAGCATTTT; cdr3_aa: CASYGGQGAASNQPQHF
v_call: TRBV30; clone_size: once; j_call: TRBJ1-1; d_call: NA; cdr3_nt: TGTGCCTGGAGTGGGCAAACGAACACTGAAGCTTTCTTT; cdr3_aa: CAWSGQTNTEAFF
v_call: TRBV7-7; clone_size: NA; j_call: TRBJ1-5; d_call: NA; cdr3_nt: TGTGCTAGCAGCCTCAGTCTCAATCAGCCCCAGCATTTT; cdr3_aa: CASSLSLNQPQHF
v_call: TRBV18; clone_size: NA; j_call: TRBJ2-7; d_call: TRBD1; cdr3_nt: TGTGCCAGCTCACCACGGGACAGTTCCTACGAGCAGTACTTC; cdr3_aa: CASSPRDSSYEQYF
v_call: TRBV11-2; clone_size: NA; j_call: TRBJ2-4; d_call: TRBD1; cdr3_nt: TGTGCCAGCAGCCCGCGACAGGGGCTGGCCAAAAACATTCAGTACTTC; cdr3_aa: CASSPRQGLAKNIQYF
v_call: TRBV5-1; clone_size: few; j_call: TRBJ1-4; d_call: NA; cdr3_nt: TGCGCCAGCAGGGCCGGGACACTTGCAACTAATGAAAAACTGTTTTTT; cdr3_aa: CASRAGTLATNEKLFF
v_call: TRBV9; clone_size: few; j_call: TRBJ2-3; d_call: NA; cdr3_nt: TGTGCCAGCAGCGTAGCGTCAGATACGCAGTATTTT; cdr3_aa: CASSVASDTQYF
v_call: TRBV30; clone_size: few; j_call: TRBJ1-3; d_call: NA; cdr3_nt: TGTGCCTGGACCTTAGGGCTATCGGGAAACTCTGGAAACACCATATATTTT; cdr3_aa: CAWTLGLSGNSGNTIYF
v_call: TRBV18; clone_size: NA; j_call: TRBJ2-3; d_call: NA; cdr3_nt: TGTGCCAGCTCACCATCGCGGGGATACATGAGAGATACGCAGTATTTT; cdr3_aa: CASSPSRGYMRDTQYF
v_call: TRBV9; clone_size: NA; j_call: TRBJ1-2; d_call: NA; cdr3_nt: TGTGCCAGCAGCGTAGGGGCCTCGGTAAGGGCGGGGGGTCATGGCTACACCTTC; cdr3_aa: CASSVGASVRAGGHGYTF
v_call: TRBV12-5; clone_size: NA; j_call: TRBJ2-5; d_call: NA; cdr3_nt: TGTGCTAGTGGTTTAGACTGGCTCCAAGAGACCCAGTACTTC; cdr3_aa: CASGLDWLQETQYF
v_call: TRBV30; clone_size: NA; j_call: TRBJ2-1; d_call: TRBD2; cdr3_nt: TGTGCCTGGAACGACCTAGCGGGGTACAATGAGCAGTTCTTC; cdr3_aa: CAWNDLAGYNEQFF
v_call: TRBV29-1; clone_size: few; j_call: TRBJ2-7; d_call: TRBD1; cdr3_nt: TGCAGCGTTGCCAAACAGGGGGGACTCGAGCAGTACTTC; cdr3_aa: CSVAKQGGLEQYF
v_call: TRBV7-9; clone_size: few; j_call: TRBJ1-1; d_call: NA; cdr3_nt: TGTGCCAGCAGCCCGGGGGGGCATGGTGGCACTGAAGCTTTCTTT; cdr3_aa: CASSPGGHGGTEAFF
v_call: TRBV7-9; clone_size: few; j_call: TRBJ1-1; d_call: NA; cdr3_nt: TGTGCCAGCAGCTTTAAGGGGATGAACACTGAAGCTTTCTTT; cdr3_aa: CASSFKGMNTEAFF
v_call: TRBV5-1; clone_size: NA; j_call: TRBJ2-3; d_call: NA; cdr3_nt: TGCGCCAGCAGCTTAACTAGTGGCTCAGATACGCAGTATTTT; cdr3_aa: CASSLTSGSDTQYF
v_call: TRBV9; clone_size: NA; j_call: TRBJ2-3; d_call: TRBD2; cdr3_nt: TGTGCCAGCAGCCCGGGGGGACTCCTAGATACGCAGTATTTT; cdr3_aa: CASSPGGLLDTQYF